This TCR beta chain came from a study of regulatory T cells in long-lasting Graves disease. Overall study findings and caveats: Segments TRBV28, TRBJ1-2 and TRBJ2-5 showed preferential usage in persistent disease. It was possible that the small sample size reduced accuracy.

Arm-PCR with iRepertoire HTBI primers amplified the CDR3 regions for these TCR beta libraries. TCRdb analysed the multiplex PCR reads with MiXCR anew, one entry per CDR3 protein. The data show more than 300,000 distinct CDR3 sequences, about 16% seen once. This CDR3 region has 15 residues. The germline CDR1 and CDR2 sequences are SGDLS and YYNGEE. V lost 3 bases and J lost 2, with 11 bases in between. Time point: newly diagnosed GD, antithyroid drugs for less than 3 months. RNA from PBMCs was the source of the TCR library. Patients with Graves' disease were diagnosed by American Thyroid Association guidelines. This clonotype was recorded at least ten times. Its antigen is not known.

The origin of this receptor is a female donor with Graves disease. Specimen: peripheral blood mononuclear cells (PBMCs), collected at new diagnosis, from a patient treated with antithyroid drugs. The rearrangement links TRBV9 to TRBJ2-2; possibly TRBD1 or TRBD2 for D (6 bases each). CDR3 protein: CASSGRGSNTGELFF. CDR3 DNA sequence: TGTGCCAGCAGCGGGAGGGGGAGTAACACCGGGGAGCTGTTTTTT. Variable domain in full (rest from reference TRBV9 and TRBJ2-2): DSGVTQTPKHLITATGQRVTLRCSPRSGDLSVYWYQQSLDQGLQFLIQYYNGEERAKGNILERFSAQQFPDLHSELNLSSLELGDSALYFCASSGRGSNTGELFFGEGSRLTVL.